This is a list of T cell receptor beta chains from one sample in a study of T cells after posttransplantation cyclophosphamide. The protocol was immunoSEQ multiplex PCR, while the TCRdb copy is restricted to in-frame clones and leaves out a portion. The specimen has 44,000 or so clones, none found just once. Specimen: PBMCs. The receptors stem from a man aged 35-49 years in good health, CMV-negative, and a related stem cell transplant donor. CDR3s include the opening cysteine and the closing phenylalanine or tryptophan. A D gene is named only where the DNA matches it firmly. Some rows have no size entry. The others give once, few or many, or a class for an expanded clone.

clone_size: many
d_call: .
j_call: TRBJ1-5
v_call: TRBV10-2
cdr3_aa: CASSDGGGRQPQHF
cdr3_nt: TGCGCCAGCAGTGATGGCGGGGGCAGACAGCCCCAGCATTTT

clone_size: many
d_call: TRBD2
j_call: TRBJ2-7
v_call: TRBV2
cdr3_aa: CASRTTSGLLYEQYF
cdr3_nt: TGTGCCAGCAGGACAACTAGCGGCCTGCTTTACGAGCAGTACTTC

clone_size: .
d_call: .
j_call: TRBJ1-2
v_call: TRBV19
cdr3_aa: CASSRSGGVYGYTF
cdr3_nt: TGTGCCAGTAGTAGATCGGGGGGCGTCTATGGCTACACCTTC

clone_size: .
d_call: .
j_call: TRBJ2-7
v_call: TRBV23-1
cdr3_aa: CASIVLGPGTGHYEQYF
cdr3_nt: TGCGCCAGCATCGTACTCGGACCCGGGACGGGACACTACGAGCAGTACTTC

clone_size: many
d_call: TRBD2
j_call: TRBJ2-3
v_call: TRBV7-9
cdr3_aa: CASRSPGLAGLISTDTQYF
cdr3_nt: TGTGCCAGCAGGTCCCCGGGACTAGCGGGACTTATTAGCACAGATACGCAGTATTTT

clone_size: many
d_call: TRBD2
j_call: TRBJ2-1
v_call: TRBV11-1
cdr3_aa: CASSFWAGEYNEQFF
cdr3_nt: TGTGCCAGCAGCTTTTGGGCGGGAGAATACAATGAGCAGTTCTTC

clone_size: many
d_call: TRBD1
j_call: TRBJ1-4
v_call: TRBV7-2
cdr3_aa: CASSLRGQGAETNEKLFF
cdr3_nt: TGTGCCAGCAGCTTAAGGGGGCAGGGGGCGGAAACTAATGAAAAACTGTTTTTT

clone_size: many
d_call: .
j_call: TRBJ1-4
v_call: TRBV29-1
cdr3_aa: CSVEFSGPTNEKLFF
cdr3_nt: TGCAGCGTTGAATTTTCAGGGCCAACTAATGAAAAACTGTTTTTT

clone_size: many
d_call: .
j_call: TRBJ2-5
v_call: TRBV6-5
cdr3_aa: CASTYQETQYF
cdr3_nt: TGTGCCAGCACTTACCAAGAGACCCAGTACTTC

clone_size: many
d_call: .
j_call: TRBJ2-5
v_call: TRBV4-2
cdr3_aa: CASSRPGSGETQYF
cdr3_nt: TGTGCCAGCAGCCGCCCCGGGAGTGGGGAGACCCAGTACTTC

clone_size: many
d_call: .
j_call: TRBJ2-7
v_call: TRBV6-1
cdr3_aa: CASNLLQAGSYEQYF
cdr3_nt: TGTGCCAGCAACCTCCTGCAGGCAGGGTCCTACGAGCAGTACTTC

clone_size: many
d_call: .
j_call: TRBJ2-1
v_call: TRBV19
cdr3_aa: CASRGLAFDEQFF
cdr3_nt: TGTGCCAGTAGAGGACTGGCTTTTGATGAGCAGTTCTTC

clone_size: many
d_call: TRBD1
j_call: TRBJ2-2
v_call: TRBV6-1
cdr3_aa: CASSEAQGETGELFF
cdr3_nt: TGTGCCAGCAGTGAAGCACAGGGGGAAACCGGGGAGCTGTTTTTT

clone_size: many
d_call: TRBD1
j_call: TRBJ2-6
v_call: TRBV19
cdr3_aa: CASSIRPGTAIRGANVLTF
cdr3_nt: TGTGCCAGTAGTATTAGACCCGGGACAGCCATCCGGGGGGCCAACGTCCTGACTTTC

clone_size: .
d_call: TRBD2
j_call: TRBJ2-1
v_call: TRBV7-9
cdr3_aa: CASSFGGGGNEQFF
cdr3_nt: TGTGCCAGCAGCTTCGGGGGGGGCGGGAATGAGCAGTTCTTC

clone_size: few
d_call: .
j_call: TRBJ1-6
v_call: TRBV7-2
cdr3_aa: CASSSGTVSPLHF
cdr3_nt: TGTGCCAGCAGCTCTGGGACTGTGTCACCCCTCCACTTT

clone_size: many
d_call: TRBD1
j_call: TRBJ1-3
v_call: TRBV30
cdr3_aa: CAWSVPGGGNTIYF
cdr3_nt: TGTGCCTGGAGTGTACCAGGGGGCGGAAACACCATATATTTT

clone_size: many
d_call: .
j_call: TRBJ2-1
v_call: TRBV5-1
cdr3_aa: CASFELGANEQFF
cdr3_nt: TGCGCCAGCTTCGAACTGGGGGCCAATGAGCAGTTCTTC

clone_size: many
d_call: TRBD2
j_call: TRBJ2-3
v_call: TRBV27
cdr3_aa: CASSLLAVQTDTQYF
cdr3_nt: TGTGCCAGCAGTTTGCTAGCGGTGCAAACAGATACGCAGTATTTT

clone_size: many
d_call: TRBD1
j_call: TRBJ2-3
v_call: TRBV7-9
cdr3_aa: CATLPRGLRTDTQYF
cdr3_nt: TGTGCCACTCTACCGAGGGGGCTGCGCACAGATACGCAGTATTTT

clone_size: few
d_call: .
j_call: TRBJ2-3
v_call: TRBV7-2
cdr3_aa: CASSLAAGRYSTDTQYF
cdr3_nt: TGTGCCAGTAGCTTAGCGGCGGGGCGATATAGCACAGATACGCAGTATTTT

clone_size: many
d_call: TRBD1
j_call: TRBJ1-5
v_call: TRBV10-3
cdr3_aa: CAISDRGVYSNQPQHF
cdr3_nt: TGTGCCATCAGCGACAGGGGCGTCTATAGCAATCAGCCCCAGCATTTT

clone_size: few
d_call: TRBD2
j_call: TRBJ2-3
v_call: TRBV7-8
cdr3_aa: CASSLGLAGVPDTQYF
cdr3_nt: TGTGCCAGCAGCCTGGGACTAGCGGGAGTCCCAGATACGCAGTATTTT

clone_size: many
d_call: TRBD1
j_call: TRBJ1-2
v_call: TRBV7-2
cdr3_aa: CASSFQGAGYGYTF
cdr3_nt: TGTGCCAGCAGCTTTCAGGGGGCGGGTTATGGCTACACCTTC

clone_size: many
d_call: .
j_call: TRBJ2-2
v_call: TRBV19
cdr3_aa: CATRGVAGELFF
cdr3_nt: TGTGCCACCAGGGGGGTGGCCGGGGAGCTGTTTTTT

clone_size: many
d_call: TRBD1
j_call: TRBJ2-7
v_call: TRBV7-9
cdr3_aa: CASSLTGVINEQYF
cdr3_nt: TGTGCCAGCAGCTTAACAGGGGTTATCAACGAGCAGTACTTC

clone_size: many
d_call: TRBD1
j_call: TRBJ2-1
v_call: TRBV6-4
cdr3_aa: CASSFKGTGINEQFF
cdr3_nt: TGTGCCAGCAGCTTTAAAGGGACAGGGATTAATGAGCAGTTCTTC

clone_size: many
d_call: TRBD1
j_call: TRBJ2-1
v_call: TRBV13
cdr3_aa: CASSSGQGAFNEQFF
cdr3_nt: TGTGCCAGCAGTTCAGGACAGGGGGCGTTCAATGAGCAGTTCTTC

clone_size: many
d_call: TRBD1
j_call: TRBJ1-1
v_call: TRBV5-1
cdr3_aa: CASSSGQGSTEAFF
cdr3_nt: TGCGCCAGCAGCTCGGGACAGGGTTCCACTGAAGCTTTCTTT

clone_size: many
d_call: TRBD1
j_call: TRBJ2-5
v_call: TRBV29-1
cdr3_aa: CSVAGGTGGSETQYF
cdr3_nt: TGCAGCGTTGCGGGCGGGACAGGGGGCTCGGAGACCCAGTACTTC

clone_size: many
d_call: .
j_call: TRBJ2-7
v_call: TRBV7-2
cdr3_aa: CASSLQRRDEQYF
cdr3_nt: TGTGCCAGCAGCTTACAAAGGCGGGACGAGCAGTACTTC

clone_size: many
d_call: .
j_call: TRBJ1-4
v_call: TRBV28
cdr3_aa: CASSFRRQYEKLFF
cdr3_nt: TGTGCCAGCAGTTTTCGGCGGCAATACGAAAAACTGTTTTTT

clone_size: many
d_call: .
j_call: TRBJ2-1
v_call: TRBV19
cdr3_aa: CASSMEDYNEQFF
cdr3_nt: TGTGCCAGTAGTATGGAGGACTACAATGAGCAGTTCTTC

clone_size: many
d_call: TRBD2
j_call: TRBJ2-3
v_call: TRBV4-3
cdr3_aa: CASSPNGAGGPSDTQYF
cdr3_nt: TGCGCCAGCAGCCCCAACGGAGCGGGAGGGCCCTCAGATACGCAGTATTTT

clone_size: many
d_call: .
j_call: TRBJ2-1
v_call: TRBV27
cdr3_aa: CASSQEGLNEQFF
cdr3_nt: TGTGCCAGCAGTCAGGAGGGCCTCAATGAGCAGTTCTTC

clone_size: many
d_call: TRBD1
j_call: TRBJ1-2
v_call: TRBV15
cdr3_aa: CATSPGGWDYGYTF
cdr3_nt: TGTGCCACCAGTCCAGGGGGCTGGGACTATGGCTACACCTTC

clone_size: many
d_call: .
j_call: TRBJ2-7
v_call: TRBV28
cdr3_aa: CASSSTGLDYEQYF
cdr3_nt: TGTGCCAGCAGTTCAACAGGCCTAGACTACGAGCAGTACTTC

clone_size: many
d_call: TRBD2
j_call: TRBJ2-7
v_call: TRBV5-4
cdr3_aa: CASSSQQREITYEQYF
cdr3_nt: TGTGCCAGCAGCTCCCAGCAGCGGGAGATAACCTACGAGCAGTACTTC

clone_size: many
d_call: TRBD2
j_call: TRBJ2-3
v_call: TRBV7-6
cdr3_aa: CASSQPGGDLAGESSTDTQYF
cdr3_nt: TGTGCCAGCAGCCAGCCAGGGGGGGACCTAGCGGGAGAATCTAGCACAGATACGCAGTATTTT

clone_size: many
d_call: TRBD1
j_call: TRBJ2-7
v_call: TRBV29-1
cdr3_aa: CSVSRGGTGSYEQYF
cdr3_nt: TGCAGCGTTTCGAGAGGGGGCACAGGTTCCTACGAGCAGTACTTC